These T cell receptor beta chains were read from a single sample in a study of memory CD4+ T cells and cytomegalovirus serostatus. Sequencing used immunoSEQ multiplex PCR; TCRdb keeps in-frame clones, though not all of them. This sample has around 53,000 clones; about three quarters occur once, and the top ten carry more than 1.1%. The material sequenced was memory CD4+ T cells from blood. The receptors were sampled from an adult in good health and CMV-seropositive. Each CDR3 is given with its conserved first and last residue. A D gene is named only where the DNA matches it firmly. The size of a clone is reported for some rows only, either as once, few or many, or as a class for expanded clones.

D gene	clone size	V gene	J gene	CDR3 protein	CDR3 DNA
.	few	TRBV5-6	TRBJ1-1	CASSFLLEAFF	TGTGCCAGCAGTTTCTTGTTGGAAGCTTTCTTT
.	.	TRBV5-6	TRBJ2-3	CASSLGTAYTDTQYF	TGTGCCAGCAGCTTGGGGACAGCCTACACAGATACGCAGTATTTT
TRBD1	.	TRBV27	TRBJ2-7	CASPNRDRLWEQYF	TGTGCCAGCCCGAACCGGGACAGGCTCTGGGAGCAGTACTTC
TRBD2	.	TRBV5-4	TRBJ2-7	CASSLRLAGEQYF	TGTGCCAGCAGCTTAAGGCTAGCGGGAGAACAGTACTTC
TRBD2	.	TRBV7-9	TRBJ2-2	CASRVNGGGIAGELFF	TGTGCCAGCAGGGTTAATGGCGGGGGGATTGCCGGGGAGCTGTTTTTT
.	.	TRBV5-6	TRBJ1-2	CASSLTPQGANYGYTF	TGTGCCAGCAGCTTGACACCGCAAGGAGCTAACTATGGCTACACCTTC
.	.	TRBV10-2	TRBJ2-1	CASSASNNEQFF	TGCGCCAGCTCCGCAAGCAACAATGAGCAGTTCTTC
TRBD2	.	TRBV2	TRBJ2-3	CASSLLAADTQYF	TGTGCCAGCAGCCTACTAGCGGCAGATACGCAGTATTTT
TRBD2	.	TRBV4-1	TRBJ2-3	CASSRQLAGGTDTQYF	TGCGCCAGCAGCCGGCAACTAGCGGGAGGCACAGATACGCAGTATTTT
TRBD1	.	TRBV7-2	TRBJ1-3	CASSSRDRGGGNTIYF	TGTGCCAGCAGCTCCCGGGACAGGGGCGGTGGAAACACCATATATTTT
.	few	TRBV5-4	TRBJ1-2	CASSEPGPYGYTF	TGTGCCAGCAGCGAACCGGGACCTTATGGCTACACCTTC
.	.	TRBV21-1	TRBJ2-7	CASSKDGRAYEQYF	TGTGCCAGCAGCAAAGATGGCAGGGCGTACGAGCAGTACTTC
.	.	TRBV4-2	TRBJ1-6	CASSRRDSPLHF	TGTGCCAGCAGCCGGCGGGATTCACCCCTCCACTTT
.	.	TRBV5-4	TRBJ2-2	CASSRLDGTGELFF	TGTGCCAGCAGCCGACTGGACGGCACCGGGGAGCTGTTTTTT